These T cell receptor beta chains were read from a single sample in a study of blood T cells in healthy people across ages. TCRdb called the 5' RACE reads again in MiXCR, with one record for every CDR3 protein. The sample lists 550,000 to 700,000 distinct CDR3 sequences, approximately 27% seen once, with approximately 17% in the top ten. The sequenced sample consisted of blood. Receptors were obtained from a woman in her sixties or seventies in good health. CDR3s include the opening cysteine and the closing phenylalanine or tryptophan. The order of the fields is CDR3 length, clone size, D gene, J gene, V gene, CDR3 protein, CDR3 DNA. The D gene is left open where the match is weak. The listing skips clone size in some rows; elsewhere it reads once, few, many or a size class.

16	few	TRBD1	TRBJ1-1	TRBV15	CATRKDRASGNTEAFF	TGTGCCACCAGGAAGGACAGGGCGTCCGGGAACACTGAGGCTTTCTTT
14	few	TRBD2	TRBJ2-5	TRBV9	CASSVPGLAETQYF	TGTGCCAGCAGCGTCCCGGGACTAGCGGAGACCCAGTACTTC
13	few	NA	TRBJ1-1	TRBV7-9	CASSLGGKSEAFF	TGTGCCAGCAGCTTAGGCGGTAAGAGTGAAGCTTTCTTT
13	few	NA	TRBJ2-5	TRBV5-1	CASSLATEETQYF	TGCGCCAGCAGCTTGGCGACAGAAGAGACCCAGTACTTC
17	few	TRBD1	TRBJ1-6	TRBV6-6	CASSFKTGTLTNPPLHF	TGTGCCAGCAGTTTCAAGACAGGGACATTAACGAATCCACCCCTCCACTTT
14	few	TRBD1	TRBJ2-1	TRBV20-1	CSADRDRTYNEQFF	TGCAGTGCTGACCGGGACAGAACATACAATGAGCAGTTCTTC
15	few	NA	TRBJ1-2	TRBV4-3	CANSQEISTESGYTF	TGCGCCAACAGCCAAGAAATTTCGACGGAATCTGGCTACACCTTC
17	once	NA	TRBJ2-4	TRBV7-2	CASSLWAARIAKNIQYF	TGTGCCAGCAGCTTATGGGCAGCCCGGATAGCCAAAAACATTCAGTACTTC
17	NA	TRBD2	TRBJ2-7	TRBV10-3	CAISEIGGRGVSYEQYF	TGTGCCATCAGTGAGATCGGTGGGCGGGGGGTTTCCTACGAGCAGTACTTC
15	NA	TRBD1	TRBJ1-6	TRBV6-5	CASIPRGPASSPLHF	TGTGCCAGCATCCCCAGGGGGCCGGCTTCTTCACCCCTCCACTTT